This TCR beta chain was identified during a study of blood T cell repertoires in COVID-19. About the study: Whether acute or convalescent, the COVID-19 samples came from the United States, Italy and Spain.

In the source study's methods: Estimation of nucleated cell counts relied on the amplification of reference gene primers. Clones were read by immunoSEQ multiplex PCR, and TCRdb kept only the in-frame ones, dropping some. V and J calls and clone size are those listed in that table; D and trimming were worked out from the DNA. This table has about 150,000 clones, about 87% appearing once. Unmatched junction bases numbered 8, after V lost 1 base and J lost 1 base. This CDR3 has 17 amino acids. The germline V gene has CDR1 SGHTA and CDR2 FQGNSA. The chain combines TRBV7-2 with TRBJ2-3; 7 bases are a match to TRBD1. Sequenced: peripheral blood. This TCR derives from a man aged 50-60 years with active COVID-19. The CDR3 bases are TGTGCCAGCAGCTTAGTAGGGGGCAGATCCCGCACAGATACGCAGTATTTT. Amino acids: CASSLVGGRSRTDTQYF.